Below are 28 T cell receptor beta chains sequenced from a single sample in a study of cytomegalovirus exposure and HLA in healthy donors. Vbeta (60) and Jbeta (13) primers were used in the PCR. Repertoires were generated with immunoSEQ multiplex PCR, while TCRdb's copy carries only in-frame clones and drops some. This table holds around 110,000 clones, 60% to 75% found once. The sequenced sample consisted of PBMCs. The receptor source for this set is a man in his thirties or forties in good health and CMV-seronegative.

This clone has a handful of counts. The chain couples TRBV11-2 to TRBJ2-5; D gene ambiguous. The ends were cut back, 8 bases at V and 7 bases at J, with 17 bases in the middle. The CDR3 is 13 residues long. Germline values: CDR1 SGHAT, CDR2 FQNNGV. CDR3 nucleotides: TGTGCCAGCGCCGAAGGTCAAACGGGGACCCAGTACTTC. Protein product: CASAEGQTGTQYF. Complete variable domain (other parts from reference TRBV11-2 and TRBJ2-5): EAGVAQSPRYKIIEKRQSVAFWCNPISGHATLYWYQQILGQGPKLLIQFQNNGVVDDSQLPKDRFSAERLKGVDSTLKIQPAKLEDSAVYLCASAEGQTGTQYFGPGTRLLVL.

This clone has just one count. The V and J genes are TRBV9 and TRBJ2-3; D unresolved. The V gene lost 4 bases and the J gene lost 2 bases, with 11 bases spanning the gap. CDR1 and CDR2 (germline): SGDLS, YYNGEE. CDR3 length: 14 residues. The CDR3 is CASSTDTNTDTQYF. CDR3 nucleotides: TGTGCCAGCAGCACTGACACAAACACAGATACGCAGTATTTT.

The table lists this clone with a few counts. This chain joins TRBV5-1 and TRBJ1-1, with 8 bases that match TRBD1. The V gene's germline CDR1 is SGHRS and CDR2 YFSETQ. V trimming: 2 bases; J trimming: 0 bases; junction bases outside the gene matches: 18. This CDR3 region has 20 residues. Here the CDR3 DNA reads TGCGCCAGCAGCTTATCGGGACAGGCCCAAGCGACTGACGTGAACACTGAAGCTTTCTTT. It specifies CASSLSGQAQATDVNTEAFF.

The chain carries TRBV27 and TRBJ1-1, with TRBD1 identical over 7 bases. Germline CDR1 is MNHEY and CDR2 is SMNVEV (reference sequence). With 2 bases clipped from V and 4 bases from J, the junction kept 10 bases outside the gene matches. The CDR3 sequence is 16 residues long. For the CDR3, the DNA is TGTGCCAGCAGTTTACAATACAGGGGCCGGGGCACTGAAGCTTTCTTT. It encodes CASSLQYRGRGTEAFF.

The rearrangement uses TRBV7-8 and TRBJ2-5; TRBD1 matches at 7 bases. Germline V lookup: CDR1 SGHVS, CDR2 FQNEAQ. The V and J ends lost 0 bases and 0 bases, in that order; junction bases with no gene match: 4. CDR3 length: 16 amino acids. The CDR3 is CASSLARTGDQETQYF. The CDR3 coding sequence is TGTGCCAGCAGCTTAGCGCGTACAGGGGACCAAGAGACCCAGTACTTC. Full variable domain (rest looked up from reference TRBV7-8 and TRBJ2-5): GAGVSQSPRYKVAKRGQDVALRCDPISGHVSLFWYQQALGQGPEFLTYFQNEAQLDKSGLPSDRFFAERPEGSVSTLKIQRTQQEDSAVYLCASSLARTGDQETQYFGPGTRLLVL.

This clone appeared once. The chain couples TRBV7-7 to TRBJ2-1; TRBD1 matches at 9 bases. V was clipped by 4 bases and J by 4 bases; unmatched bases: 5. The CDR3 consists of 15 residues. Germline CDR1 SSHAT, CDR2 FNYEAQ (reference sequence). The CDR3 DNA follows: TGTGCCAGCAGCTCGGGACAGGGTTTGTACAATGAGCAGTTCTTC. Protein product: CASSSGQGLYNEQFF.

The gene calls are TRBV7-2 and TRBJ1-1, with 7 bases that match TRBD1. The CDR3 has 14 residues. The germline gives CDR1 SGHTA, CDR2 FQGNSA. The junction had 6 bases not matched to a gene; V was cut back by 1 base and J by 7 bases. CDR3 DNA: TGTGCCAGCAGCTTAGTAGGGACAGCGGGTGAAGCTTTCTTT. Protein: CASSLVGTAGEAFF.

This clone occurred a few times. This chain links TRBV6-4 with TRBJ1-3, with TRBD1 as a possible D gene (5 bases). V dropped 5 bases and J dropped 0 bases, with 8 bases sitting between them. CDR3 length: 14 amino acids. CDR1 is MRHNA and CDR2 is SNTAGT in the germline V gene. The CDR3 is CASSLGASGNTIYF. In DNA, the CDR3 is TGTGCCAGCAGTTTAGGGGCCTCTGGAAACACCATATATTTT.

The genes are TRBV7-2 and TRBJ2-5; TRBD2 might be the D (5 bases). The CDR3 sequence is 13 residues long. The V gene lost 5 bases and the J gene lost 3 bases, with 10 bases spanning the gap. The germline V gene has CDR1 SGHTA and CDR2 FQGNSA. This chain's CDR3 is CASSRTVKETQYF. The CDR3 DNA reads as TGTGCCAGCAGCAGGACTGTTAAAGAGACCCAGTACTTC.

This chain uses TRBV7-6 with TRBJ2-6; tentatively, D is TRBD2 (5 bases). Germline V gene sequence: CDR1 SGHVS, CDR2 FNYEAQ. The CDR3 has 18 residues. Trimming removed 5 bases at V and 0 bases at J, with 17 bases between. CDR3 sequence: CASSARLRDRSGANVLTF. DNA for the CDR3: TGTGCCAGCAGCGCACGGCTCCGGGATCGCTCTGGGGCCAACGTCCTGACTTTC.

As for this clone: Mismatch with germline at one junction end may stem from a read error. V and J are TRBV2 and TRBJ1-2; D ambiguous. Germline V gene lookup returns CDR1 SNHLY and CDR2 FYNNEI. The CDR3 covers 15 residues. The CDR3 region is CASRRRTGENSGYTF. The CDR3 DNA sequence: TGTGCCAGCCGGAGACGTACTGGCGAGAACTCTGGCTACACCTTC.

The V gene is TRBV7-8, the J gene TRBJ1-6; D possibly corresponds to TRBD1 (5 bases). Germline CDR1 reads SGHVS; CDR2 reads FQNEAQ. The length of the CDR3 is 16 residues. V lost 0 bases, J lost 6 bases, and 12 bases lay in between. The CDR3 protein is CASSLAGGVGNSPLHF. For the CDR3, the DNA is TGTGCCAGCAGCTTAGCCGGAGGGGTAGGTAATTCACCCCTCCACTTT.

Only a few counts were recorded for this clone. This chain links TRBV7-6 with TRBJ1-5, with D tentatively TRBD1 (5 bases). V lost 1 base and J 7 bases, leaving 23 bases between the germline ends. Germline V gene lookup returns CDR1 SGHVS and CDR2 FNYEAQ. This CDR3 region has 18 residues. The CDR3 loop is CASSLVPHSTTVIQPQHF. CDR3 nucleotide sequence: TGTGCCAGCAGCTTAGTACCCCACAGTACGACAGTGATCCAGCCCCAGCATTTT.

This chain links TRBV2 with TRBJ2-1; a weak D match, TRBD1 (5 bases). CDR3 length: 15 amino acids. V lost 7 bases to trimming and J lost 0 bases, with 13 bases between them. Germline V gene data show CDR1 as SNHLY and CDR2 as FYNNEI. For the CDR3, the DNA is TGTGCCAGCATTCCCGGACACCGCTCCTACAATGAGCAGTTCTTC. It yields the protein CASIPGHRSYNEQFF.

The chain couples TRBV7-9 to TRBJ2-7, with D maybe TRBD2 (6 bases). Germline V gives CDR1 SEHNR, CDR2 FQNEAQ (reference sequence). The CDR3 sequence is 15 residues long. Trimming stripped 0 bases from V and 6 bases from J, with 15 bases between. The CDR3 DNA reads as TGTGCCAGCAGCTTAGCGTCGGGGGTTGGGGGCGAGCAGTACTTC. Translated, it gives CASSLASGVGGEQYF.

The CDR3 DNA is TGCAGCGTCGGGGACTTCCTCAGTGGGGAAAAACTGTTTTTT. Its protein is CSVGDFLSGEKLFF. The chain has TRBV29-1 and TRBJ1-4, with D possibly matching TRBD1 (5 bases). Germline values: CDR1 SQVTM, CDR2 ANQGSEA. The V end lost 6 bases, the J end lost 8 bases, and 19 bases lay between the germline ends. This CDR3 comprises 14 residues.

This chain links TRBV7-3 with TRBJ2-3; perhaps TRBD1 as D (6 bases). Trimming took 5 bases from V and 0 from J, leaving 15 bases between them. The CDR3 runs to 16 residues. Germline CDR1 SGHTA, CDR2 FQGTGA. As DNA, the CDR3 is TGTGCCAGCAGCCCAACAGGGTTTCTTAGCACAGATACGCAGTATTTT. Protein product: CASSPTGFLSTDTQYF.

The gene calls are TRBV7-9 and TRBJ2-7; TRBD1 matches 7 bases. V was pared by 7 bases and J by 5 bases, with 17 bases of the junction left unmatched. CDR1 is SEHNR and CDR2 is FQNEAQ in the germline V gene (reference sequence). This CDR3 is built from 16 residues. The CDR3 DNA follows: TGTGCCAGCACCGACTGGCGTGAGACAGGGTATGACGAGCAGTACTTC. Protein sequence: CASTDWRETGYDEQYF.

This sequence joins TRBV7-8 and TRBJ2-1; tentatively, D is TRBD2 (5 bases). This CDR3 region has 15 residues. CDR1 is SGHVS and CDR2 is FQNEAQ in the germline V gene. Trimming removed 5 bases at V and 9 bases at J, with 20 bases between. CDR3 sequence (DNA): TGTGCCAGCAGCGCCCGTTTGGTCGGGAAGAGTGAGCAGTTCTTC. This encodes CASSARLVGKSEQFF. The full variable domain, with the rest looked up from reference TRBV7-8 and TRBJ2-1, is GAGVSQSPRYKVAKRGQDVALRCDPISGHVSLFWYQQALGQGPEFLTYFQNEAQLDKSGLPSDRFFAERPEGSVSTLKIQRTQQEDSAVYLCASSARLVGKSEQFFGPGTRLTVL.

This clone was counted only a few times. This sequence joins TRBV4-2 and TRBJ2-2; TRBD2 matches 7 bases. The germline CDR1 and CDR2 sequences are LGHNA and YNFKEQ. CDR3 length equals 16 residues. Losses at the gene ends were 4 bases for V and 0 bases for J; bases not matched to a gene: 5. The CDR3 reads CASSRDGTTNTGELFF. The CDR3 DNA follows: TGTGCCAGCAGCCGAGACGGGACTACGAACACCGGGGAGCTGTTTTTT.

The V gene is TRBV23-1, the J gene TRBJ1-1; TRBD1 matches at 8 bases. TRBV23-1 is classed as an ORF, of uncertain function. Trimming at V came to 4 bases and at J to 1 base, leaving 2 bases not matched to a gene. The CDR3 length is 14 residues. CDR3: CASSPGTGNTEAFF. Here the CDR3 DNA reads TGCGCCAGCAGTCCCGGGACAGGGAACACTGAAGCTTTCTTT.

This rearrangement joins TRBV6-5 to TRBJ2-7, with D perhaps matching TRBD1 (6 bases). The germline gives CDR1 MNHEY, CDR2 SVGAGI. The CDR3 is 13 residues long. The ends were cut back, 0 bases at V and 7 bases at J, with 10 bases in the middle. The CDR3 nucleotides are TGTGCCAGCAGTTACTCGAGCAGGGGTGAGCAGTACTTC. It translates to CASSYSSRGEQYF.

V is TRBV5-4 and J is TRBJ1-2; 11 nucleotides match TRBD1. The CDR3 length is 16 residues. V lost 3 bases and J lost 4; bases outside the gene matches: 8. CDR1 SGHNT and CDR2 YYREEE come from the germline V gene (reference sequence). CDR3: CASSSPGDRGFYGYTF. In DNA form, the CDR3 reads TGTGCCAGCAGCTCTCCCGGGGACAGGGGGTTCTATGGCTACACCTTC.

The gene calls are TRBV7-9 and TRBJ1-5, with 7 bases identical to TRBD1. J was trimmed by 5 bases and V by 1 base; bases with no gene match: 5. Looked up from germline, CDR1 is SEHNR and CDR2 is FQNEAQ (reference sequence). The CDR3 has 15 residues. CDR3 nucleotides: TGTGCCAGCAGCTTAGGAACCCAGGGGGATCAGCCCCAGCATTTT. It is translated as CASSLGTQGDQPQHF.

The chain is built from TRBV10-3 and TRBJ2-1; D is possibly TRBD1 (5 bases). Trimming cost V 3 bases and J 1 base, with 7 bases left between them. The germline V gene has CDR1 ENHRY and CDR2 SYGVKD. The CDR3 sequence is 14 residues long. In DNA, the CDR3 is TGTGCCATCAGTGAAACAGGATCCTACAATGAGCAGTTCTTC. Translated: CAISETGSYNEQFF.

This clone was recorded once. V gene TRBV30 combines with J gene TRBJ1-1, with D possibly being TRBD1 (6 bases). From germline, CDR1 is GTSNPN and CDR2 SVGIG (reference sequence). There are 16 residues in the CDR3. Trimming took off 0 bases at V and 2 bases at J, with 16 bases between the two ends. CDR3 residues: CAWSVRTGTRNTEAFF. CDR3 nucleotide sequence: TGTGCCTGGAGTGTACGGACCGGGACAAGAAACACTGAAGCTTTCTTT. Based on the CDR3 plus reference TRBV30 and TRBJ1-1, the full variable domain is SQTIHQWPATLVQPVGSPLSLECTVEGTSNPNLYWYRQAAGRGLQLLFYSVGIGQISSEVPQNLSASRPQDRQFILSSKKLLLSDSGFYLCAWSVRTGTRNTEAFFGQGTRLTVV.

The V call is TRBV5-1, the J call TRBJ2-2; 7 bases are shared with TRBD1. V lost 4 bases and J lost 5; bases outside the gene matches: 17. Looked up from germline, CDR1 is SGHRS and CDR2 is YFSETQ. The length of the CDR3 is 18 residues. The CDR3 region has the DNA TGCGCCAGCAGCCAAGCTACCCGACAGGGTATGGCGACCGGGGAGCTGTTTTTT. Its translation is CASSQATRQGMATGELFF.

As DNA, the CDR3 is TGCGCCAGCAGCCAACGGGACTCCTACGAGCAGTACTTC. Amino acids: CASSQRDSYEQYF. The V and J genes are TRBV4-1 and TRBJ2-7; weak D call: TRBD2 (5 bases). Germline CDR1 reads MGHRA; CDR2 reads YSYEKL. There are 13 residues in the CDR3. The V end lost 2 bases, the J end lost 0 bases, and 5 bases lay between the germline ends.